Included here is one T cell receptor beta chain sequence, with context. Its cognate antigen is unknown. The data derive from a study of brain T cells in children with intractable seizures. Sequencing was limited to surgery cases with top T cell transcript signatures in brain tissue. Patients received at least one anti-epileptic drug before surgery. This CDR3 region has 15 residues. With 5 bases clipped from V and 2 bases from J, the junction kept 6 bases outside the gene matches. Germline assignment: CDR1 MNHNY and CDR2 SVGAGI (reference sequence). Findings of the study overall: Patients' HCMV serostatus was unknown; virus specificity rests on CDR3 similarity alone. Pre- and post-surgery blood differed in depth, so pre-surgery absences may be undersampling.

The table came from immunoSEQ multiplex PCR; TCRdb's copy has only in-frame clones and leaves some out. The sample holds around 80,000 clones; around nine tenths are singletons and the top ten take roughly a quarter. The chain carries TRBV6-6 and TRBJ1-3, with 7 bases aligning to TRBD1. Material: peripheral blood, obtained at surgery. The TCR sequence derives from a girl aged 2-10 years with Rasmussen encephalitis and intractable seizures. The CDR3: CASSIDGTAGNTIYF. CDR3 sequence (DNA): TGTGCCAGCAGTATCGACGGGACAGCTGGAAACACCATATATTTT.